This is a list of T cell receptor beta chains from one sample in a study of OX40 agonist ivuxolimab in advanced cancers. Produced via immunoSEQ multiplex PCR; TCRdb's table is partial and in-frame only. The table lists about 20,000 clones, roughly 69% of them singletons. This specimen was CD4+ or CD8+ T cells sorted from blood, taken in a trial of the OX40 agonist ivuxolimab. The origin of the receptors is an adult with an advanced solid tumor such as melanoma, head and neck, liver or kidney cancer. The CDR3 runs from the conserved cysteine through the conserved F or W. D genes are given only for firm matches. Clone size is given for some rows only: seen once, a few or many times, or a class if the clone is expanded.

J | V | length | size | D | CDR3 | DNA
TRBJ1-1 | TRBV28 | 18 | once | . | CASSLAPITGKGSTEAFF | TGTGCCAGCAGTTTGGCCCCCATAACAGGAAAAGGGAGCACTGAAGCTTTCTTT
TRBJ1-1 | TRBV4-3 | 14 | . | . | CASSQEGGPTEAFF | TGCGCCAGCAGCCAAGAGGGAGGTCCCACTGAAGCTTTCTTT
TRBJ1-5 | TRBV27 | 13 | few | TRBD1 | CATSPTGFAPQHF | TGTGCCACGAGCCCGACAGGGTTTGCCCCCCAGCATTTT
TRBJ2-3 | TRBV13 | 15 | . | TRBD2 | CASSSGLARTDTQYF | TGTGCCAGCAGCTCGGGACTAGCAAGGACAGATACGCAGTATTTT
TRBJ1-2 | TRBV4-1 | 17 | . | . | CASSQAGPGRIAEGYTF | TGCGCCAGCAGCCAAGCGGGACCTGGAAGGATAGCCGAGGGCTACACCTTC
TRBJ2-5 | TRBV13 | 14 | . | TRBD2 | CASNRLAGGETQYF | TGTGCCAGCAACCGACTAGCGGGGGGGGAGACCCAGTACTTC
TRBJ2-7 | TRBV5-4 | 15 | . | TRBD2 | CASSPVSGGAHEQYF | TGTGCCAGCAGCCCGGTGAGCGGGGGGGCCCACGAGCAGTACTTC